Presented here are 5 T cell receptor beta chains from one specimen sequenced in a study of STAT5B mutations in CD4+ large granular lymphocyte leukemia (dated by TCRdb to the early 2020s). Library construction relied on the immunoSEQ multiplex PCR assay. TCRdb stores this immuneACCESS table with in-frame sequences only. Part of the clones is absent; in the studies checked, under half of the shortfall reflects unresolved V genes, and no reason is known for the rest. This sample has about 32,000 clones in its table, and around nine tenths of those were observed once. The ten largest clonotypes hold 0.4% to 0.5% of the sample. The sample taken for sequencing was CD4+ T cells from blood buffy coats. Receptors originate from a human donor in good health.

The chain employs TRBV6-1 and TRBJ1-1, with D unresolved. The germline V gene encodes CDR1 MNHNS and CDR2 SASEGT. The V and J ends lost 6 bases and 5 bases respectively, with 13 bases between them. The CDR3 sequence is 13 residues long. The CDR3 here is CASRGGSATEAFF. The DNA of the CDR3 is TGTGCCAGCAGGGGTGGAAGCGCGACTGAAGCTTTCTTT.

This clone was found once. This chain joins TRBV5-8 and TRBJ1-5; the D is unclear. Per germline, CDR1 SGHTS and CDR2 YDEGEE. Trimming left V 2 bases short and J 3 bases short, with 15 bases between. The CDR3 has 16 residues. The CDR3 nucleotides are TGTGCCAGCAGCTTATCCGCGGAGGTGGTCAATCAGCCCCAGCATTTT. Protein sequence: CASSLSAEVVNQPQHF. The variable domain in full, with the rest retrieved from reference TRBV5-8 and TRBJ1-5, is EAGVTQSPTHLIKTRGQQATLRCSPISGHTSVYWYQQALGLGLQFLLWYDEGEERNRGNFPPRFSGRQFPNYSSELNVNALELEDSALYLCASSLSAEVVNQPQHFGDGTRLSIL.

This chain connects TRBV4-2 to TRBJ2-5, with 12 positions matching TRBD2. Germline V lookup: CDR1 LGHNA, CDR2 YNFKEQ. After removal of 3 bases from V and 1 base from J, the junction contained 6 bases not matched to a gene. CDR3 length: 17 amino acids. CDR3 protein: CASSQPLAGGFQETQYF. Here the CDR3 DNA reads TGTGCCAGCAGCCAGCCCCTAGCGGGAGGGTTCCAAGAGACCCAGTACTTC.

This clone was counted only a few times. The gene calls are TRBV7-3 and TRBJ2-1; D is perhaps TRBD2 (5 bases). In germline, CDR1 is SGHTA, CDR2 FQGTGA. The CDR3 sequence is 12 residues long. Trimming stripped 4 bases from V and 8 bases from J, with 9 bases between. The CDR3 spells CASSSLGDEQFF. Here the CDR3 DNA reads TGTGCCAGCAGCTCGCTCGGGGATGAGCAGTTCTTC.

This clone was found once. The chain joins TRBV28 to TRBJ2-7; TRBD2 matches at 9 bases. The length of the CDR3 is 11 residues. The germline gives CDR1 MDHEN, CDR2 SYDVKM. The ends lost 5 bases at V and 12 bases at J; junction bases unmatched: 5. The CDR3 nucleotides read TGTGCCAGCAGTGAGAGCGGGAGGTGGTACTTC. Its protein product is CASSESGRWYF.